This T cell receptor beta chain was recovered during a study of blood T cell repertoires in COVID-19. On the study more broadly: Sources were T cells, B-cell-depleted T cells, or PBMCs; the material itself was cDNA or gDNA.

Donors were grouped by their self-reported clinical history. Germline CDR1 and CDR2: SGHRS and YFSETQ. There are 15 residues in the CDR3. The V gene lost 0 bases and the J gene lost 0 bases, with 6 bases spanning the gap. Per the authors' pipeline: Scientists estimated how many nucleated cells there were by amplifying reference gene primers. Sequencing was performed with immunoSEQ multiplex PCR; in TCRdb, only in-frame clones are kept and a portion is missing. For V, J and clone size, that table is used; D and trimming come from the DNA. Seen here are fewer than 200,000 clones, more than 70% observed once, and the top ten hold about 3.6%.

This receptor was taken from a woman between 50 and 59 years old in a cohort exposed to, infected with or recovered from COVID-19 (not recorded which). The sample was PBMCs or T cells enriched from blood (not recorded which). The chain has TRBV5-1 and TRBJ1-4; no clear D. CDR3 sequence (DNA): TGCGCCAGCAGCTTGGACGGTGCAACTAATGAAAAACTGTTTTTT. Translating it yields CASSLDGATNEKLFF.